The 26 T cell receptor beta chains presented below share a single source sample, sequenced in a study of shared clonotypes between healthy human individuals. Assay used: immunoSEQ multiplex PCR; TCRdb lists only in-frame clones, some missing. The repertoire holds millions of clones, with approximately 95% as singletons. Sequencing was performed on naive CD4+ T cells from PBMCs. The subset is: CD45RA+ positively selected. The receptors derive from a young man in good health. Some clones in this sample may be carry-over from other donors' samples.

This chain links TRBV21-1 with TRBJ2-7. TRBV21-1 is annotated as a pseudogene. This CDR3 is 17 amino acids long. The CDR3 DNA reads as TGTGCCAGCAGCGTGATGTCCGGGACCGAGCTCTCCTACGAGCAGTACTTC. As protein: CASSVMSGTELSYEQYF.

The V call is TRBV6-1, the J call TRBJ2-1; 9 bases line up with TRBD2. From germline, CDR1 is MNHNS and CDR2 SASEGT. CDR3 size: 18 residues. J gave up 0 bases and V 4 bases, and 10 bases lay outside the gene matches. The CDR3 sequence is CASSGLSGREGSYNEQFF. The CDR3 DNA is TGTGCCAGCAGTGGACTCTCTGGGCGGGAGGGCTCCTACAATGAGCAGTTCTTC.

A note on this clone: Other DNA sequences in the same sample also yield this CDR3. The chain couples TRBV7-2 to TRBJ1-5; 9 bases map to TRBD1. Trimming at V came to 6 bases and at J to 7 bases, leaving 7 bases not matched to a gene. The CDR3 length is 14 residues. Looked up from germline, CDR1 is SGHTA and CDR2 is FQGNSA. CDR3 amino acids: CASSLDRGDQPQHF. The CDR3 coding sequence is TGTGCCAGCAGTTTGGACAGGGGAGACCAGCCCCAGCATTTT.

Written as DNA, the CDR3 is TGTGCCAGCAGCCCCCCTGGGGGAGGGCTCTACAATGAGCAGTTCTTC. Its translation is CASSPPGGGLYNEQFF. This rearrangement joins TRBV11-2 to TRBJ2-1; 7 positions agree with TRBD2. The CDR3 contains 16 residues. The V gene end was trimmed by 5 bases and the J gene end by 3 bases; junction bases not matched to a gene: 10. Germline CDR1 is SGHAT and CDR2 is FQNNGV.

The chain uses TRBV2 and TRBJ2-7; either TRBD1 or TRBD2 may supply D (6 bases each). Per germline, CDR1 SNHLY and CDR2 FYNNEI. V was clipped by 6 bases and J by 2 bases, with 29 bases between them. There are 19 residues in the CDR3. The CDR3 protein is CASSDGPTWGAGPPYEQYF. For the CDR3, the DNA is TGTGCCAGCAGCGACGGACCTACGTGGGGGGCGGGCCCGCCCTACGAGCAGTACTTC.

The rearrangement uses TRBV27 and TRBJ2-3; TRBD2 aligns across 9 bases. The CDR3 is made up of 16 amino acids. Germline CDR1 is MNHEY and CDR2 is SMNVEV (reference sequence). Trimming took 1 base from V and 2 from J; bases not matched to a gene: 4. The CDR3: CASSLYLAGITDTQYF. The CDR3 region has the DNA TGTGCCAGCAGTTTATACCTAGCGGGGATCACAGATACGCAGTATTTT.

The chain employs TRBV10-1 and TRBJ2-5; 11 nucleotides line up with TRBD2. Germline V gene data show CDR1 as WNHNN and CDR2 as SYGVQD (reference sequence). The CDR3 covers 17 residues. With V trimmed by 0 bases and J by 2 bases, 5 bases remained unmatched. CDR3 coding DNA: TGCGCCAGCAGTGAGTCTTCGGCTAGCGGGGGGCAAGAGACCCAGTACTTC. Translation: CASSESSASGGQETQYF.

The rearrangement links TRBV11-1 to TRBJ1-1, with a tentative D call TRBD1 (5 bases). The CDR3 runs 15 residues. CDR1 and CDR2 (germline): SGHAT, FQDESV (reference sequence). The V end lost 1 base, the J end lost 5 bases, and 14 bases lay between the germline ends. CDR3 coding DNA: TGTGCCAGCAGCTTAGTGGGGACCCCCAAGACTGAAGCTTTCTTT. Encoded protein: CASSLVGTPKTEAFF.

The chain combines TRBV7-6 with TRBJ2-1, with 9 bases lining up with TRBD1. Losses at the gene ends were 4 bases for V and 8 bases for J; bases not matched to a gene: 9. This CDR3 has 15 residues. Germline lookup yields CDR1 SGHVS and CDR2 FNYEAQ. The CDR3: CASSWKTGGGDEQFF. The DNA of the CDR3 is TGTGCCAGCAGCTGGAAGACAGGGGGTGGCGATGAGCAGTTCTTC.

The gene calls are TRBV23-1 and TRBJ2-7; D gene unclear. TRBV23-1 is flagged as an ORF with uncertain function. Between the trimmed V and J ends, which lost 7 bases and 6 bases, there was a span of 10 bases. This CDR3 is 11 amino acids long. CDR3 sequence (DNA): TGCGCCAGCACCCTCCAGTCCGAGCAGTACTTC. Translated, it gives CASTLQSEQYF.

The CDR3 region is CASSADRHYEQYF. In DNA form, the CDR3 reads TGTGCCAGCAGCGCCGATCGACACTACGAGCAGTACTTC. The V gene is TRBV7-3, the J gene TRBJ2-7; D not certain. CDR3 length: 13 amino acids. Germline lookup yields CDR1 SGHTA and CDR2 FQGTGA. The ends were cut back, 5 bases at V and 3 bases at J, with 11 bases in the middle.

A word on this clone: This may stem from a read error, because a much larger clone lies one nucleotide away. The rearrangement links TRBV6-1 to TRBJ2-1; 9 bases agree with TRBD2. Germline V gene data show CDR1 as MNHNS and CDR2 as SASEGT. The CDR3 consists of 15 residues. V dropped 6 bases and J dropped 0; count of bases not matched to a gene: 3. Here the CDR3 reads CASSLSGSSYNEQFF. In DNA form, the CDR3 reads TGTGCCAGCAGCCTTAGCGGGAGCTCCTACAATGAGCAGTTCTTC.

The chain links TRBV5-4 to TRBJ2-7; 8 positions match TRBD1. The V gene end was trimmed by 1 base and the J gene end by 4 bases; junction bases not matched to a gene: 7. The CDR3 contains 15 residues. Germline lookup yields CDR1 SGHNT and CDR2 YYREEE (reference sequence). For the CDR3, the DNA is TGTGCCAGCAGCTTGATGCAGGGGGCGCGGTACGAGCAGTACTTC. This gives the protein CASSLMQGARYEQYF.

CDR3 DNA: TGTGCCAGCAGCTCAGGCCCTAGCGGGAGGGCCTCCGGGGAGCTGTTTTTT. Its translation is CASSSGPSGRASGELFF. V and J are TRBV7-6 and TRBJ2-2, with 12 bases lining up with TRBD2. This CDR3 spans 17 amino acids. The V and J ends lost 4 bases and 6 bases, in that order; junction bases with no gene match: 9. CDR1 and CDR2 from the germline V gene are SGHVS and FNYEAQ. The full variable domain, its missing parts supplied by reference TRBV7-6 and TRBJ2-2, is GAGVSQSPRYKVTKRGQDVALRCDPISGHVSLYWYRQALGQGPEFLTYFNYEAQQDKSGLPNDRFSAERPEGSISTLTIQRTEQRDSAMYRCASSSGPSGRASGELFFGEGSRLTVL.

The chain couples TRBV5-4 to TRBJ1-1, with D perhaps matching TRBD1 (5 bases). This CDR3 has 15 amino acids. Trimming pared 3 bases from V and 1 base from J, leaving 13 bases between. The germline V gene has CDR1 SGHNT and CDR2 YYREEE (reference sequence). The CDR3 nucleotides read TGTGCCAGCAGCTGGGAGCAGGGTTCGAACACTGAAGCTTTCTTT. Translating it yields CASSWEQGSNTEAFF.

This clone was detected once. This sequence joins TRBV18 and TRBJ1-2, with D possibly being TRBD1 (6 bases). From germline, CDR1 is KGHSH and CDR2 LQKENI. Trimming cost V 0 bases and J 7 bases, with 21 bases left between them. There are 17 residues in the CDR3. The CDR3 coding sequence is TGTGCCAGCTCACCACCTCTAATTGTCGGGGGGCTGCGTGGCTACACCTTC. As protein: CASSPPLIVGGLRGYTF.

The gene calls are TRBV7-9 and TRBJ2-2; 13 bases match TRBD2. CDR1 and CDR2 (germline): SEHNR, FQNEAQ (reference sequence). The length of the CDR3 is 18 residues. V lost 3 bases and J lost 4; bases outside the gene matches: 8. The CDR3 DNA sequence: TGTGCCAGCAGCTTCTTGACTAGCGGGAGGTCCGTCACCGGGGAGCTGTTTTTT. Translated, it gives CASSFLTSGRSVTGELFF.

This clone was counted only a few times. The chain couples TRBV30 to TRBJ1-5, with D possibly being TRBD1 (5 bases). Germline V gene data show CDR1 as GTSNPN and CDR2 as SVGIG (reference sequence). Trimming left V 4 bases short and J 4 bases short, with 11 bases between. The CDR3 is 13 residues long. CDR3 coding DNA: TGTGCCTGGAAAGGGGTTGGTAATCAGCCCCAGCATTTT. This codes for CAWKGVGNQPQHF.

V is TRBV29-1 and J is TRBJ2-7; D may be TRBD2 (5 bases). The CDR3 contains 13 residues. Germline-derived CDR1 and CDR2 are SQVTM and ANQGSEA. V lost 7 bases to trimming and J lost 7 bases, with 20 bases between them. The DNA of the CDR3 is TGCAGCGCTGACCTCGGGAAGCGTGGTGAGCAGTACTTC. It specifies CSADLGKRGEQYF.

V and J are TRBV7-9 and TRBJ2-3; 7 bases map to TRBD2. J lost 2 bases, V lost 7 bases, and 6 bases had no gene match. The CDR3 has 14 residues. From germline, CDR1 is SEHNR and CDR2 FQNEAQ (reference sequence). CDR3 amino acids: CASISGIYTDTQYF. Here the CDR3 DNA reads TGTGCCAGCATCAGCGGGATCTACACAGATACGCAGTATTTT.

The table lists this clone with a count of one. This chain links TRBV19 with TRBJ2-7; 8 nucleotides agree with TRBD1. The V gene's germline CDR1 is LNHDA and CDR2 SQIVND (reference sequence). The CDR3 consists of 14 residues. J was trimmed by 6 bases and V by 5 bases; bases with no gene match: 9. CDR3 amino acids: CASSPRQGLAEQYF. CDR3 DNA sequence: TGTGCCAGTAGTCCACGACAGGGGCTAGCCGAGCAGTACTTC.

The chain links TRBV29-1 to TRBJ2-7, with 15 positions matching TRBD2. Germline V gene data show CDR1 as SQVTM and CDR2 as ANQGSEA. With 3 bases clipped from V and 5 bases from J, the junction kept 5 bases outside the gene matches. This CDR3 contains 15 residues. CDR3 DNA sequence: TGCAGCGTTGAGGGGACTAGCGGGAGGTGGGACGAGCAGTACTTC. Translation gives CSVEGTSGRWDEQYF.

This clone has only one observation. The sample has other DNA sequences that encode this CDR3 too. V usage is TRBV7-3 and J usage is TRBJ2-3; D is unclear. The CDR3 consists of 13 residues. Deletions cut 2 bases from V and 3 bases from J, with 6 bases between. CDR1 SGHTA and CDR2 FQGTGA come from the germline V gene. The CDR3 region is CASSLQSTDTQYF. DNA of the CDR3: TGTGCCAGCAGCTTACAGTCGACAGATACGCAGTATTTT.

Details on this clone: Other DNA sequences in this specimen translate into the identical CDR3. V usage is TRBV6-1 and J usage is TRBJ2-7; TRBD1 is a possible D gene (6 bases). Germline V gives CDR1 MNHNS, CDR2 SASEGT. This CDR3 is 15 amino acids long. V lost 0 bases to trimming and J lost 3 bases, with 12 bases between them. CDR3 bases: TGTGCCAGCAGTGAAGCGCCCGGGACAAACTACGAGCAGTACTTC. This gives the protein CASSEAPGTNYEQYF.

V is TRBV18 and J is TRBJ1-5; no firm D call. Per germline, CDR1 KGHSH and CDR2 LQKENI. Trimming stripped 6 bases from V and 4 bases from J, with 19 bases between. CDR3 length: 16 amino acids. The chain's CDR3 is CASSETLALLNQPQHF. DNA of the CDR3: TGTGCCAGCTCGGAAACGTTGGCCCTCCTGAATCAGCCCCAGCATTTT.

This clone was counted only a few times. The rearrangement uses TRBV7-9 and TRBJ2-7; maybe TRBD1 (6 bases). This CDR3 comprises 12 residues. The germline gives CDR1 SEHNR, CDR2 FQNEAQ (reference sequence). V was trimmed by 5 bases and J by 3 bases, leaving 8 bases between them. CDR3 protein: CASSETGYEQYF. In nucleotides, the CDR3 is TGTGCCAGCAGCGAGACAGGCTACGAGCAGTACTTC.